This is a list of T cell receptor beta chains from one sample in a study of T cell responses to AZD1222 COVID-19 vaccine. Only in-frame clones appear in the TCRdb table, and some are missing; sequencing was by immunoSEQ multiplex PCR. The sample has 150,000 to 200,000 clones, around 86% seen once. Material: peripheral blood, obtained on day 0 of MenACWY control vaccination. The receptors originated from an adult in good health. CDR3s include the opening cysteine and the closing phenylalanine or tryptophan. D genes are given only for firm matches. Clone size is stated in some rows and not others, as once, few, many or a class when expanded.

abundance: NA
v_gene: TRBV28
d_gene: TRBD1
j_gene: TRBJ1-6
CDR3aa: CASSEGTGKNSPLHF
CDR3nt: TGTGCCAGCAGCGAAGGGACAGGGAAAAATTCACCCCTCCACTTT

abundance: NA
v_gene: TRBV5-1
d_gene: TRBD1
j_gene: TRBJ1-4
CDR3aa: CASSLGQGLTNEKLFF
CDR3nt: TGCGCCAGCAGCCTAGGACAGGGGCTAACTAATGAAAAACTGTTTTTT

abundance: NA
v_gene: TRBV6-1
d_gene: NA
j_gene: TRBJ1-4
CDR3aa: CASSGETGYRGEKLFF
CDR3nt: TGTGCCAGCAGTGGGGAGACAGGCTATAGGGGTGAAAAACTGTTTTTT

abundance: NA
v_gene: TRBV27
d_gene: NA
j_gene: TRBJ2-5
CDR3aa: CASSLAGIGETQYF
CDR3nt: TGTGCCAGCAGTTTAGCGGGGATTGGGGAGACCCAGTACTTC

abundance: NA
v_gene: TRBV6-2/TRBV6-3
d_gene: TRBD2
j_gene: TRBJ2-1
CDR3aa: CASSPGSGGAYNEQFF
CDR3nt: TGTGCCAGCAGCCCGGGTAGCGGGGGGGCGTACAATGAGCAGTTCTTC

abundance: NA
v_gene: TRBV6-5
d_gene: NA
j_gene: TRBJ1-3
CDR3aa: CASSDYGNTIYF
CDR3nt: TGTGCCAGCAGCGACTACGGAAACACCATATATTTT

abundance: NA
v_gene: TRBV2
d_gene: NA
j_gene: TRBJ2-2
CDR3aa: CASSDGTYDTGELFF
CDR3nt: TGTGCCAGCAGTGACGGGACTTACGACACCGGGGAGCTGTTTTTT

abundance: NA
v_gene: TRBV5-1
d_gene: TRBD2
j_gene: TRBJ2-1
CDR3aa: CASSDTSGSGNEQFF
CDR3nt: TGCGCCAGCAGCGATACTAGCGGGAGTGGAAATGAGCAGTTCTTC

abundance: NA
v_gene: TRBV6-5
d_gene: TRBD1
j_gene: TRBJ2-3
CDR3aa: CASSVDRGSADTQYF
CDR3nt: TGTGCCAGCAGCGTCGACAGGGGTAGTGCAGATACGCAGTATTTT

abundance: NA
v_gene: TRBV7-9
d_gene: TRBD1
j_gene: TRBJ1-2
CDR3aa: CASSLARGTGYGYTF
CDR3nt: TGTGCCAGCAGCTTAGCGCGGGGGACAGGCTATGGCTACACCTTC

abundance: once
v_gene: TRBV27
d_gene: NA
j_gene: TRBJ1-2
CDR3aa: CASSLGTPNYGYTF
CDR3nt: TGTGCCAGCAGTCTAGGGACACCTAACTATGGCTACACCTTC

abundance: NA
v_gene: TRBV5-6
d_gene: NA
j_gene: TRBJ2-5
CDR3aa: CASSSSPAPGETQYF
CDR3nt: TGTGCCAGCAGCTCCTCTCCCGCCCCGGGGGAGACCCAGTACTTC

abundance: NA
v_gene: TRBV3-1/TRBV3-2
d_gene: NA
j_gene: TRBJ2-7
CDR3aa: CASSQDLTLYEQYF
CDR3nt: TGTGCCAGCAGCCAAGATCTGACCCTCTACGAGCAGTACTTC

abundance: NA
v_gene: TRBV28
d_gene: NA
j_gene: TRBJ2-7
CDR3aa: CASRTEGQIGEQYF
CDR3nt: TGTGCCAGCAGGACGGAGGGCCAGATAGGGGAGCAGTACTTC

abundance: NA
v_gene: TRBV28
d_gene: NA
j_gene: TRBJ1-2
CDR3aa: CASSIEGNYGYTF
CDR3nt: TGTGCCAGCAGCATAGAGGGGAACTATGGCTACACCTTC

abundance: NA
v_gene: TRBV9
d_gene: NA
j_gene: TRBJ2-1
CDR3aa: CASSSEEGVYNEQFF
CDR3nt: TGTGCCAGCAGCAGTGAGGAGGGGGTCTACAATGAGCAGTTCTTC

abundance: NA
v_gene: TRBV24-1
d_gene: NA
j_gene: TRBJ2-1
CDR3aa: CATSDFSSSYNEQFF
CDR3nt: TGTGCCACCAGTGATTTCTCGAGCTCCTACAATGAGCAGTTCTTC